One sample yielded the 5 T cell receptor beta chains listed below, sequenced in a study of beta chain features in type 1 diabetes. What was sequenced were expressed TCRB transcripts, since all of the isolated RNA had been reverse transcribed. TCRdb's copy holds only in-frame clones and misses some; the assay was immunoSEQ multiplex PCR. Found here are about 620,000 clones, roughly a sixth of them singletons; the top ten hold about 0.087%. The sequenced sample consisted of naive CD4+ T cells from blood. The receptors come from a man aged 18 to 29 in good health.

This CDR3 is CASSIEPTYEQYF. Written as DNA, the CDR3 is TGCGCCAGCAGTATCGAGCCAACCTACGAGCAGTACTTC. The V gene is TRBV5-1, the J gene TRBJ2-7; D ambiguous. The CDR3 has 13 residues. V lost 5 bases, J lost 2 bases, and 11 bases lay in between. Germline V gene lookup returns CDR1 SGHRS and CDR2 YFSETQ. Together with reference TRBV5-1 and TRBJ2-7, the CDR3 gives the full variable domain: KAGVTQTPRYLIKTRGQQVTLSCSPISGHRSVSWYQQTPGQGLQFLFEYFSETQRNKGNFPGRFSGRQFSNSRSEMNVSTLELGDSALYLCASSIEPTYEQYFGPGTRLTVT.

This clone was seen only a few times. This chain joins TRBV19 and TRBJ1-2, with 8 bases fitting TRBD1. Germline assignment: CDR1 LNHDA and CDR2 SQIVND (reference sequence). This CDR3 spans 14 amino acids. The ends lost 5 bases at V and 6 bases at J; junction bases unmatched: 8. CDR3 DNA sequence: TGTGCCAGTAGTTCCGCGGACAGGGTGGATGGCTACACCTTC. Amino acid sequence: CASSSADRVDGYTF. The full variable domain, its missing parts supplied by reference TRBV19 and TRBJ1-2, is DGGITQSPKYLFRKEGQNVTLSCEQNLNHDAMYWYRQDPGQGLRLIYYSQIVNDFQKGDIAEGYSVSREKKESFPLTVTSAQKNPTAFYLCASSSADRVDGYTFGSGTRLTVV.

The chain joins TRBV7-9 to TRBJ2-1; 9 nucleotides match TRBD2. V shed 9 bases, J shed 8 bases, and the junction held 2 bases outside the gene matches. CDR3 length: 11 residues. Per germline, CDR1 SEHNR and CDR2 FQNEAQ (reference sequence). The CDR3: CAREREDEQFF. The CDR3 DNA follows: TGTGCCAGGGAGCGGGAGGATGAGCAGTTCTTC.

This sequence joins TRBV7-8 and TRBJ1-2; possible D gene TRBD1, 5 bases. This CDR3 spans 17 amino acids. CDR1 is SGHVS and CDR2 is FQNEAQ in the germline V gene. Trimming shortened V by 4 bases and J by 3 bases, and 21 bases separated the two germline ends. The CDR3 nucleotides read TGTGCCAGCAGCTCCCGTATTTATCGGGACGGTGACTATGGCTACACCTTC. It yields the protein CASSSRIYRDGDYGYTF.

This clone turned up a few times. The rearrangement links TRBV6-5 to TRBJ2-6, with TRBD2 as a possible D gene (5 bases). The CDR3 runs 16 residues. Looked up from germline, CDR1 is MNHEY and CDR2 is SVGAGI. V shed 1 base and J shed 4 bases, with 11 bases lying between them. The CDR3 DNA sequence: TGTGCCAGCAGTTACTACACGGGGTCCGGGGCCAACGTCCTGACTTTC. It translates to CASSYYTGSGANVLTF.